This T cell receptor (beta chain) was sequenced in a study of OX40 agonist ivuxolimab in advanced cancers. At the level of the whole study: Ivuxolimab, which targeted the costimulatory receptor OX40 (CD134), was an agonistic, fully human IgG2 monoclonal antibody. The paper reports the monotherapy dose-escalation portion (N of about 47 patients) of the phase I ivuxolimab trial. In the dose-escalation cohort, 82.7% of patients were male, and the mean age was approximately 60 years, with a range of roughly 23 to 85. Prior anti-PD-1, anti-PD-L1 or anti-CTLA-4 therapy was permitted, and checkpoint inhibitors had been received by about 44% of dose-escalation patients. Intravenous ivuxolimab was administered to patients every 2 weeks at six dose levels: 0.01, 0.1, 0.3, 1.5, 3 and 10 mg/kg. Partial responses were achieved by three dose-escalation patients, of whom one had hepatocellular carcinoma and two had cutaneous melanoma. Peripheral TCRbeta sequencing aimed to test whether ivuxolimab altered TCR sequence diversity and caused clonal T-cell expansion. Of the approximately 50 patients in dose escalation, approximately 20 had hepatocellular carcinoma, about 15 had melanoma, 9 had renal cell carcinoma and 9 had head and neck cancer.

Measured from the cysteine to the phenylalanine, the CDR3 is 15 residues long. Only the CDR3 DNA stays, 45 bases, in frame from base 1. CDR1 and CDR2 are drawn from the germline V gene (reference sequence): LNHDA, SQIVND. Here V drops 10 bases and J drops 0 bases, and the junction holds 6 bases not matched to any gene. Genomic DNA was isolated from the sorted cells so that the TCRbeta CDR3 region could be sequenced. The immunoSEQ Assay was used for sequencing of TCRbeta CDR3 regions. In its TCRdb copy, this immuneACCESS table keeps in-frame sequences only and misses some clones. Where compared with another copy, unresolved V genes explain less than half of these, and the others have no known cause. Counted in this sample were about 44,000 clones; roughly 80% of them appeared once. The ten biggest clones cover 6.5% to 8% of the sample. Study-level results and caveats: Low levels of normalized T-cell clonal expansion were also seen in some nonresponding patients. In the 0.1-3.0 mg/kg groups, partial responders were among the patients with the lowest normalized peripheral clonal expansion, particularly in CD8+ T cells. On average, CD8+ T cells showed more expanded clones than CD4+ T cells after ivuxolimab. The antigen specificity of the peripheral T cells that underwent clonal expansion was not determined. At doses from 0.1 to 3.0 mg/kg, clonal expansion was seen in both CD4+ and CD8+ blood T cells between baseline and week 6.

Patients with a history of autoimmune disease or receiving systemic immunosuppression were excluded from the trial. Peripheral blood for TCR sequencing was collected from all dose cohorts at baseline, on cycle 4 day 1, and on cycle 7 day 1. Samples came from an open-label, multicenter, first-in-human phase I dose-escalation trial of ivuxolimab. Adults with locally advanced or metastatic head and neck squamous cell, hepatocellular, melanoma or renal cell carcinoma were enrolled in the trial. Before TCR sequencing, CD4+ T cells and CD8+ T cells from peripheral blood were sorted into separate populations. This clone is a singleton in its sample. Which antigen it targets is not known. It has no much larger one-base neighbor in the sample; base qualities were not kept.

The V and J segments used are TRBV19 and TRBJ2-1, and 10 bases in between align with TRBD2. The input for sequencing was CD4+ or CD8+ T cells sorted from blood, taken in a trial of the OX40 agonist ivuxolimab. The sequence was collected from an adult with an advanced solid tumor such as melanoma, head and neck, liver or kidney cancer. The DNA is as follows: TGTGCCACAACTAGCGGGGCGAGCTCCTACAATGAGCAGTTCTTC. Its translation reads: CATTSGASSYNEQFF.